The 10 T cell receptor beta chains listed next were all sequenced from one sample in a study of T cell responses to AZD1222 COVID-19 vaccine. TCRdb's copy holds only in-frame clones and misses some; the assay was immunoSEQ multiplex PCR. Altogether around 260,000 clones are present, about 92% being singletons, with the ten largest covering around 0.57%. The sample in question was peripheral blood, obtained on day 0 of AZD1222 vaccination. The receptors stem from an adult in good health.

This chain uses TRBV10-3 with TRBJ2-7; no firm D call. Germline V gives CDR1 ENHRY, CDR2 SYGVKD. This CDR3 has 11 residues. The germline V and J ends were trimmed by 7 bases and 0 bases, with 4 bases remaining between them. The CDR3 reads CAIKNSYEQYF. CDR3 DNA: TGTGCCATCAAGAACTCCTACGAGCAGTACTTC.

The rearrangement links TRBV7-2 to TRBJ2-5; TRBD2 is a possible D gene (6 bases). The germline V gene has CDR1 SGHTA and CDR2 FQGNSA. V lost 8 bases and J 5 bases, leaving 18 bases between the germline ends. This CDR3 spans 14 amino acids. This CDR3 reads CASCPGTGRETQYF. CDR3 bases: TGTGCCAGCTGCCCCGGGACGGGGAGGGAGACCCAGTACTTC.

This clone was seen a handful of times. This chain links TRBV27 with TRBJ2-1; no firm D call. Per germline, CDR1 MNHEY and CDR2 SMNVEV (reference sequence). V gave up 2 bases and J gave up 2 bases, with 10 bases separating them. The CDR3 consists of 15 residues. CDR3 sequence (DNA): TGTGCCAGCAGTTTAAGGAGCGTACCCTACAATGAGCAGTTCTTC. Amino acid sequence: CASSLRSVPYNEQFF.

This sequence joins TRBV6-6 and TRBJ1-2; no clear D gene. The CDR3 is made up of 12 amino acids. Trimming pared 4 bases from V and 8 bases from J, leaving 11 bases between. Germline lookup yields CDR1 MNHNY and CDR2 SVGAGI (reference sequence). CDR3 DNA sequence: TGTGCCAGCAGTTCCGGCGGTCACGGCTACACCTTC. As protein: CASSSGGHGYTF.

V is TRBV1 and J is TRBJ2-7; TRBD2 was called by the table and not checked on the DNA. TRBV1 is a documented pseudogene. This CDR3 comprises 19 residues. The CDR3 DNA sequence: TGCACCAGCAGCCAAGATCAGGGGACTAGCGGTTGCCTTCCCTACGAGCAGTACTTC. Translating it yields CTSSQDQGTSGCLPYEQYF.

This clone came up once. This chain joins TRBV12-3 or TRBV12-4 and TRBJ2-1, with D unresolved. V shed 7 bases and J shed 5 bases, with 9 bases lying between them. The CDR3 loop spans 12 amino acids. The CDR3 nucleotides are TGTGCCAGCAATGACCGGGACAATGAGCAGTTCTTC. It encodes CASNDRDNEQFF.

V usage is TRBV2 and J usage is TRBJ2-2, with 9 bases matching TRBD1. Germline V gene lookup returns CDR1 SNHLY and CDR2 FYNNEI. The CDR3 is 14 residues long. The J segment lost 7 bases and the V segment lost 4 bases, leaving 4 bases of the junction unmatched. The CDR3 bases are TGTGCCAGCAGTGGGACAGGGGCGGGCGGGGAGCTGTTTTTT. Translating it yields CASSGTGAGGELFF.

The gene calls are TRBV6-5 and TRBJ2-3; tentatively, D is TRBD2 (5 bases). This CDR3 is built from 14 residues. Trimming stripped 2 bases from V and 4 bases from J, with 10 bases between. The V gene's germline CDR1 is MNHEY and CDR2 SVGAGI. This CDR3 reads CASSYQRTADTQYF. In DNA, the CDR3 is TGTGCCAGCAGTTACCAGCGGACTGCAGATACGCAGTATTTT.

This CDR3 reads CASSPLPRGNEQFF. As DNA, the CDR3 is TGTGCCAGCTCACCACTCCCTAGGGGCAATGAGCAGTTCTTC. The V call is TRBV18, the J call TRBJ2-1; the D gene is possibly TRBD1 (5 bases). Trimming removed 1 base at V and 6 bases at J, with 10 bases between. The length of the CDR3 is 14 residues. Germline V gene data show CDR1 as KGHSH and CDR2 as LQKENI.

The J gene is TRBJ1-2, the V gene TRBV24-1; D is ambiguous. Germline CDR1 and CDR2: KGHDR and SFDVKD. The CDR3 is 12 amino acids. Trimming stripped 9 bases from V and 2 bases from J, with 9 bases between. The CDR3 nucleotides read TGTGCCACCTCTCGCTCCAACTATGGCTACACCTTC. As protein: CATSRSNYGYTF.